This is a list of T cell receptor beta chains from one sample in a study of cytomegalovirus exposure and HLA in healthy donors. Assay used: immunoSEQ multiplex PCR; TCRdb lists only in-frame clones, some missing. The sample lists 75,000 to 95,000 clones, around 89% occurring once. Sequenced sample: PBMCs. These receptors all stem from a man between 18 and 29 years old in good health and CMV-seronegative. The conserved cysteine and the conserved F or W are not part of the CDR3 here. Fields, in order: D gene, V gene, CDR3 protein. A D gene is named only where the DNA matches it firmly.

TRBD1	TRBV15	ATSRDRDSQETQY
NA	TRBV5-4	ASSLVSVSETQY
NA	TRBV9	ASSVAWTDYEQY
TRBD1	TRBV4-3	ASSQEDRGWDTGELF
TRBD1	TRBV19	ASSPGTGFTDTQY
NA	TRBV12-5	ASGSGQSMNTEAF
NA	TRBV28	ASSFFVGGNEQF
NA	TRBV7-2	ASSLRGSYEGETQY
TRBD2	TRBV28	ASSQTSGRAGELF
NA	TRBV18	ASSPQVSGNTIY
NA	TRBV7-3	ASSLTGGQNTEAF
NA	TRBV28	ASSLEGTEAF
TRBD2	TRBV9	ASSVGAIRGSSYEQY
TRBD2	TRBV9	ASSPGLAGGLNEQF
NA	TRBV7-2	ASSLGHLGTQY
TRBD1	TRBV27	ASSLTGTAIYT